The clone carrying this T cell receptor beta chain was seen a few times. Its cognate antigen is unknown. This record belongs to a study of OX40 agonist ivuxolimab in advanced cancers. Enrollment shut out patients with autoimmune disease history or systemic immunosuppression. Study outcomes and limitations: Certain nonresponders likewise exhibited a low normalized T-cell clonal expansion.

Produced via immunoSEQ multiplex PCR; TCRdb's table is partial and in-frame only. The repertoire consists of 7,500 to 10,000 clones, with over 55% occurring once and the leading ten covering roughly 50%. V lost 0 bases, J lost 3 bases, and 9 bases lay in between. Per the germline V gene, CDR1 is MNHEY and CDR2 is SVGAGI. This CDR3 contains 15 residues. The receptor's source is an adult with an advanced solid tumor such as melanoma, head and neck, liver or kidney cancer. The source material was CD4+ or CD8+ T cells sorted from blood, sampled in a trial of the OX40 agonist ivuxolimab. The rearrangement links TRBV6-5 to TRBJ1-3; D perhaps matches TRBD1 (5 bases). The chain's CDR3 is CASSYSEGSGNTIYF. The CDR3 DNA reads TGTGCCAGCAGTTACTCAGAGGGGAGTGGAAACACCATATATTTT.